In this sample, the clone carrying this TCR beta chain turned up a few times. Its target is not known. Oncomine TCR Beta short-read sequencing was applied to DNA from cultured CD4+ T cells. MiXCR, run by TCRdb on the PCR reads, gives a single entry per CDR3 protein. The sample contains about 9,000 distinct CDR3 sequences, approximately 48% of which appear only once. V shed 3 bases and J shed 1 base, with 10 bases lying between them. The CDR3 totals 14 residues. Germline V gene data show CDR1 as MNHEY and CDR2 as SMNVEV (reference sequence). These data come from a study of vaccination and CD4 T cells after COVID-19. Study summary: The stimulus for the cells was overlapping spike peptides derived from SARS-CoV-2, HCoV-NL63, HCoV-OC43 and HCoV-229E.

General study results and limits: When vaccine-specific clones from convalescent patients were examined, 304 of 307 were spike mono-reactive. The median proportion of reactive clones detected only post-vaccination in convalescent patients was 75% to 90%.

Treatment indicated: approximately nine-day PBMC culture with coronavirus spike peptide pools or control peptides (ViraFEST assay). ViraFEST stimulated the growth of antigen-specific T cells using peptide pools and subsequently profiled their TCRs by sequencing. V usage is TRBV27 and J usage is TRBJ2-7, with D perhaps TRBD2 (6 bases). This receptor was obtained from a human donor who had recovered from COVID-19. The sequencing sample was made of CD4+ T cells from blood, cultured in vitro. This chain's CDR3 is CASSLEGRSYEQYF. The CDR3 DNA reads as TGTGCCAGCAGTTTGGAGGGACGGTCCTACGAGCAGTACTTC.